This is a list of T cell receptor beta chains from one sample in a study of blood T cell repertoires in COVID-19. Some clones are missing from TCRdb's copy, which holds only in-frame ones; the method was immunoSEQ multiplex PCR. Of over 100,000 clones detected, approximately 92% appear once; the ten largest clones hold around 2%. Sequencing was carried out using peripheral blood. These receptors came from a woman between 45 and 60 years old with COVID-19, enrolled during active disease. Both conserved end residues are part of each CDR3. Fields, in order: J gene, V gene, D gene, clone size, CDR3 protein, CDR3 DNA. The D gene is left open where the match is weak. Clone size is not always given. Where it is, it says once, few, many or a class for expanded clones.

TRBJ2-1,TRBV6-1,TRBD2,-,CASSGIAGETYNEQFF,TGTGCCAGCAGTGGAATAGCGGGGGAGACCTACAATGAGCAGTTCTTC
TRBJ2-1,TRBV4-3,TRBD2,-,CASSQDGLAGYNEQFF,TGCGCCAGCAGCCAAGATGGGCTAGCGGGTTACAATGAGCAGTTCTTC
TRBJ2-3,TRBV7-9,TRBD2,-,CASSPSGGPRTDTQYF,TGTGCCAGCAGCCCGAGCGGGGGGCCACGCACAGATACGCAGTATTTT
TRBJ2-7,TRBV10-2,-,once,CASGTQAGRYRTYEQYF,TGCGCCAGCGGCACTCAGGCGGGGCGATACAGGACCTACGAGCAGTACTTC
TRBJ2-2,TRBV5-1,-,-,CASSPEGRQAYTGELFF,TGCGCCAGCAGCCCGGAGGGGCGGCAGGCCTACACCGGGGAGCTGTTTTTT
TRBJ2-7,TRBV6-4,-,-,CASSDVGGSQGYEQYF,TGTGCCAGCAGTGACGTCGGGGGATCTCAAGGCTACGAGCAGTACTTC
TRBJ1-2,TRBV15,-,-,CATSEEEGYTF,TGTGCCACCAGCGAGGAGGAGGGCTACACCTTC
TRBJ2-3,TRBV7-2,TRBD2,-,CASRLAGGSTDTQYF,TGTGCCAGCAGACTAGCGGGGGGGAGCACAGATACGCAGTATTTT
TRBJ1-1,TRBV19,-,-,CASSIAGPEAFF,TGTGCCAGTAGTATAGCAGGGCCTGAAGCTTTCTTT
TRBJ1-2,TRBV27,TRBD1,-,CASSLRVTGASTGDGYTF,TGTGCCAGCAGTTTAAGAGTGACAGGGGCCTCAACGGGGGATGGCTACACCTTC
TRBJ1-1,TRBV12-3/TRBV12-4,-,-,CASSSSGGEAFF,TGTGCCAGCAGTTCGAGCGGGGGGGAAGCTTTCTTT
TRBJ1-2,TRBV5-6,-,-,CASSLMRTDRFGYGYTF,TGTGCCAGCAGCTTGATGAGAACCGACAGGTTCGGATATGGCTACACCTTC
TRBJ2-3,TRBV6-5,-,-,CASSYEGGTDTQYF,TGTGCCAGCAGTTACGAAGGGGGCACAGATACGCAGTATTTT
TRBJ2-1,TRBV7-3,-,-,CASSSSLYGGLNEQFF,TGTGCCAGCAGCTCATCTCTGTATGGCGGGCTTAATGAGCAGTTCTTC
TRBJ1-4,TRBV4-1,-,-,CASSLQGGDEKLFF,TGCGCCAGCAGCCTACAGGGAGGGGATGAAAAACTGTTTTTT
TRBJ1-1,TRBV6-5,-,-,CASWGGWTEAFF,TGTGCCAGTTGGGGAGGGTGGACTGAAGCTTTCTTT